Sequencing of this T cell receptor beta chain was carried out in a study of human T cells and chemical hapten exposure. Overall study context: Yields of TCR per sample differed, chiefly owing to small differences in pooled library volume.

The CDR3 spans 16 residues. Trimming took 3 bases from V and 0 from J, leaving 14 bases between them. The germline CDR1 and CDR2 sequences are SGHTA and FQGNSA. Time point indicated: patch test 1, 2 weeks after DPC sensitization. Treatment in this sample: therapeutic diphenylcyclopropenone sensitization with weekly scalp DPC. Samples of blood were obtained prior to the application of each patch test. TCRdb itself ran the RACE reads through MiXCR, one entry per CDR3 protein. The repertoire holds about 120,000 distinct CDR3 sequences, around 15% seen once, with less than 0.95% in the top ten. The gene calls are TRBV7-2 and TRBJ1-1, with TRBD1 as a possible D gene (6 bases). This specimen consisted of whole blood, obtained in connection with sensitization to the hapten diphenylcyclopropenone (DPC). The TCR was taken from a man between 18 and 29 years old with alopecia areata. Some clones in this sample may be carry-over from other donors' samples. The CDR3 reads CASSFEGHPMNTEAFF. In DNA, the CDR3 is TGTGCCAGCAGCTTTGAGGGACATCCCATGAACACTGAAGCTTTCTTT.